In this sample, the clone carrying this TCR beta chain turned up a few times. Its antigen is still unknown. The data are from a study of OX40 agonist ivuxolimab in advanced cancers. At the level of the study: Ivuxolimab is an agonistic anti-OX40 (CD134) antibody, and patients were treated with it. The study gave patients intravenous ivuxolimab at 0.01 to 10 mg/kg every 2 weeks. General study points: The average count of expanded clones was higher among CD8+ T cells than among CD4+.

Blood draws occurred at baseline, cycle 4 day 1, and cycle 7 day 1. J lost 9 bases, V lost 1 base, and 10 bases had no gene match. The CDR3 runs to 14 residues. The germline V gene has CDR1 GTSNPN and CDR2 SVGIG (reference sequence). Sequencing used immunoSEQ multiplex PCR; TCRdb keeps in-frame clones, though not all of them. The sample lists tens of thousands of clones, under 90% occurring once. The sequence was obtained from an adult with an advanced solid tumor such as melanoma, head and neck, liver or kidney cancer. The chain carries TRBV30 and TRBJ2-5; TRBD2 aligns across 8 bases. The sequences come from CD4+ or CD8+ T cells sorted from blood, collected in a trial of the OX40 agonist ivuxolimab. The CDR3 spells CAWSAGTAGRAQYF. The CDR3 DNA reads TGTGCCTGGAGTGCAGGGACGGCCGGGAGGGCCCAGTACTTC. The full variable domain, rest sourced from reference TRBV30 and TRBJ2-5, is SQTIHQWPATLVQPVGSPLSLECTVEGTSNPNLYWYRQAAGRGLQLLFYSVGIGQISSEVPQNLSASRPQDRQFILSSKKLLLSDSGFYLCAWSAGTAGRAQYFGPGTRLLVL.